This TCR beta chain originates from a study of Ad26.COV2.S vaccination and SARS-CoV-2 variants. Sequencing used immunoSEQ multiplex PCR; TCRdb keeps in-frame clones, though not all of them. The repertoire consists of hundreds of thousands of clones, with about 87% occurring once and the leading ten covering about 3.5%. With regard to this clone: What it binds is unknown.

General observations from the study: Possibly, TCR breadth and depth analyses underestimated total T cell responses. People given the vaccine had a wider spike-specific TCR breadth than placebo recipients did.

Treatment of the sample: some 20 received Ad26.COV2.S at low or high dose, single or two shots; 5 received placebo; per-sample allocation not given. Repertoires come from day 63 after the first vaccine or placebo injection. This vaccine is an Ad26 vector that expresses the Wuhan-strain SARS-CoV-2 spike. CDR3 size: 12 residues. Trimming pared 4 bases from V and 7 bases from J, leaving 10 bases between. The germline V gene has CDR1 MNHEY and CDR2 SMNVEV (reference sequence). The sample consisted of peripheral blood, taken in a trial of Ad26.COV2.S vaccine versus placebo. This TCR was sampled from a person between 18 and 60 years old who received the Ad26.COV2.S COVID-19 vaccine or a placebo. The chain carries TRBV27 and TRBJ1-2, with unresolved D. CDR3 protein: CASSSAGSGYTF. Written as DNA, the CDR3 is TGTGCCAGCAGTTCCGCCGGTAGTGGCTACACCTTC.